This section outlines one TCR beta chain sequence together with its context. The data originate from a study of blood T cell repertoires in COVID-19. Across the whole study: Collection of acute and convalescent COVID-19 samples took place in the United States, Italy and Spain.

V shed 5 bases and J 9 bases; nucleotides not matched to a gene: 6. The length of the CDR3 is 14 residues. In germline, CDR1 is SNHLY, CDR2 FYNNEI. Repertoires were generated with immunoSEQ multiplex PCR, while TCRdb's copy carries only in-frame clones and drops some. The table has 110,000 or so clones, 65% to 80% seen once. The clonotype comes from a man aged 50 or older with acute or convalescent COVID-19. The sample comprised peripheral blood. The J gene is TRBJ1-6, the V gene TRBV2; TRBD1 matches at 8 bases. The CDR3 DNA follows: TGTGCCAGCAGTCCTCAGGGGGCGGGTTCACCCCTCCACTTT. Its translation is CASSPQGAGSPLHF.